The source of this T cell receptor beta chain is a study of blood T cell repertoires in COVID-19 (dated by TCRdb to 2020 to 2022). For the wider study: Samples from collaborators originated in the United States, Italy and Spain and spanned both the acute and convalescent phases of COVID-19. The sample metadata nearly always contained a de-identified subject ID, COVID-19 status, age in years and sex. The samples were drawn from two sources: the first 160 participants of the ongoing ImmuneRACE study, and over 1,000 subjects contributed by 6 global collaborators. The repertoires were made available in a free public database intended to serve as a resource for research on the immune response to SARS-CoV-2. Where available, HLA class I and class II types were obtained from metadata supplied by the sample provider rather than from assay-based typing. Subjects who had been exposed to COVID-19, were actively infected with it, or had recovered from it provided the deeply sampled blood TCRbeta repertoires that made up the dataset. The prospective study material was composed of cDNA or gDNA derived from T cells, B-cell-depleted T cells, or PBMCs. What the work shows at the level of the full study, not this receptor alone: Clinical and demographic metadata were provided uncurated, with the amount varying by source and participant.

Note on this clone: Its antigen is still unknown. Base quality data are lacking; no much larger clone is found one base away.

TCRbeta CDR3 regions were amplified from genomic DNA using the immunoSEQ Assay, a bias-controlled multiplex PCR. In the authors' own workflow: The number of nucleated cells in each sample was estimated from the amplification of reference gene primers within the assay. To quantify the absolute abundance of each unique TCRbeta CDR3 rearrangement, sequence reads were collapsed and filtered. For each sample, productive Simpson clonality was calculated by taking the square root of Simpson's diversity index across productive rearrangements. Here the immuneACCESS table is served through TCRdb, limited to in-frame sequences with V and J called. Missing clones are a known gap in these copies; in checked studies unresolved V genes cover under half, and the rest lacks a known reason. V and J calls and clone size are as listed in that table; D and trimming were resolved from the DNA. This sample gives around 220,000 clones in total; around 80% of them show up just once. 10% of the sample comes from the top ten.

Collaborating institutions collected whole blood in K2EDTA tubes following their own protocols. For TCRbeta analysis, collaborators shipped samples in one of three forms: frozen whole blood, isolated PBMCs, or DNA extracted from either of those sample types. The specimen was peripheral blood. This clonotype was sampled from a woman of 80 years or more with acute or convalescent COVID-19.

The sequence in DNA is TGTGCCAGTAGTATGGGACTCCAAACTGGGGCCGGGGAGCTGTTTTTT. It is translated as CASSMGLQTGAGELFF. The V and J genes are TRBV19 and TRBJ2-2, with TRBD2 tentatively as D gene (6 bases match). Taken from cysteine to phenylalanine, the CDR3 has 16 residues. Just CDR3 DNA is preserved here, 48 bases in frame from base 1. V and J lose 3 bases and 6 bases, and a span of 17 bases separates them. Taken from the germline V gene (reference sequence), the CDR1 and CDR2 loops are LNHDA and SQIVND.